This T cell receptor (beta chain) was identified in a study of blood T cell repertoires in COVID-19. The wider study: Specimens from acute and convalescent COVID-19 originated in the United States, Italy and Spain.

CDR3 length: 14 residues. As originally analysed: By means of reference gene primer amplification, nucleated cell counts were estimated. Sequencing was performed with immunoSEQ multiplex PCR; in TCRdb, only in-frame clones are kept and a portion is missing. V and J calls and clone size are copied from that table; D and trimming were computed from the DNA. The sample holds around 340,000 clones; about 83% are singletons and the top ten take 2.5% to 3%. This clone was detected only once. The source is a man aged 30 to 45 with active or convalescent COVID-19. This chain joins TRBV21-1 and TRBJ1-5. TRBV21-1 is labeled a pseudogene. Sequencing used peripheral blood. CDR3 region: CASSFRGSNQPQHF. The CDR3 DNA sequence: TGTGCCAGCAGCTTCCGGGGGTCCAATCAGCCCCAGCATTTT.